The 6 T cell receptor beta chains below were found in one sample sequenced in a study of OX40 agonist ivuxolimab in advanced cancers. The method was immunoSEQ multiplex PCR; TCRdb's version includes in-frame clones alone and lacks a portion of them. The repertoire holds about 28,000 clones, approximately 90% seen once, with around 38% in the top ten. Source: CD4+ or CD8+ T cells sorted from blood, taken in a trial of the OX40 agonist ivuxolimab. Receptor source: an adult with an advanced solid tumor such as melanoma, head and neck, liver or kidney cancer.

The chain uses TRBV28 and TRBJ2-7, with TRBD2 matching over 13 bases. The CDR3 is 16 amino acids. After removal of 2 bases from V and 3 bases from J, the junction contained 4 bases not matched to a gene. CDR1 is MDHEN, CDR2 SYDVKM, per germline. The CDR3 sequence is CASSLRTSGSSYEQYF. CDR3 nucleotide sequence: TGTGCCAGCAGTTTAAGGACTAGCGGGAGTAGCTACGAGCAGTACTTC.

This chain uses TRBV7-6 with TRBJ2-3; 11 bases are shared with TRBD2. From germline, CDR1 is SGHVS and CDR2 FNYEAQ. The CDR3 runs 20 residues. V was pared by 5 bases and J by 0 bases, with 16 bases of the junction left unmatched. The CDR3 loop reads CASSARLAGMVSSSTDTQYF. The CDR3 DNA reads TGTGCCAGCAGCGCCCGACTAGCGGGGATGGTTTCGTCTAGCACAGATACGCAGTATTTT.

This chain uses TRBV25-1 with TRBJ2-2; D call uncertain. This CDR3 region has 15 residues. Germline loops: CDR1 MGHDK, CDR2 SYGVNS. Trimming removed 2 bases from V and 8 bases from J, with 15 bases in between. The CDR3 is CASSEMGSLRGELFF. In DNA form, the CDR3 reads TGTGCCAGCAGTGAAATGGGAAGCCTTAGAGGGGAGCTGTTTTTT.

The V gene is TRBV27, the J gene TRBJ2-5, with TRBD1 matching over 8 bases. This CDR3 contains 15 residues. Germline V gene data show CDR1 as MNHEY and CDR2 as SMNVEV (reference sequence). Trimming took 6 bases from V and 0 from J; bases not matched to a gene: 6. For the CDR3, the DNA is TGTGCCAGCAGGGCCGGGACAGGACACCAAGAGACCCAGTACTTC. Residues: CASRAGTGHQETQYF.

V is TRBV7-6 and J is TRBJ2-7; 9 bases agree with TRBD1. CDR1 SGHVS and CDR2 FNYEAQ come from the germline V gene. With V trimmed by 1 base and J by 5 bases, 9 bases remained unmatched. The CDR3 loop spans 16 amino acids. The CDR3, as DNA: TGTGCCAGCAGCTTAGAGTCCGGGACAGGGTTCAACGAGCAGTACTTC. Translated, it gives CASSLESGTGFNEQYF.

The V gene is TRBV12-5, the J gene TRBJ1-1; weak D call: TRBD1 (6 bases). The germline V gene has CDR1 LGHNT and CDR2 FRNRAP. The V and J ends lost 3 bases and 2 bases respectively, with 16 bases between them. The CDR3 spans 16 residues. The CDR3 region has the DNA TGTGCTAGTGGTTTTAATCCGGGACAACGAAACACTGAAGCTTTCTTT. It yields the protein CASGFNPGQRNTEAFF.